One and the same sample provided the 8 T cell receptor beta chains below, sequenced in a study of cytomegalovirus exposure and HLA in healthy donors. PCR was performed using 60 Vbeta and 13 Jbeta primers. Sequencing used immunoSEQ multiplex PCR; TCRdb keeps in-frame clones, though not all of them. This repertoire shows about 120,000 clones, approximately 75% found once; its top ten account for around 4%. The sequencing input was PBMCs. These receptors came from a man aged 25 to 40 in good health and CMV-seronegative.

The chain combines TRBV5-4 with TRBJ1-1; tentative D call: TRBD1 (5 bases). Germline values: CDR1 SGHNT, CDR2 YYREEE (reference sequence). CDR3 length: 14 amino acids. V gave up 4 bases and J gave up 1 base, with 11 bases separating them. CDR3 bases: TGTGCCAGCAGCGAAACGGGGGAGAACACTGAAGCTTTCTTT. This codes for CASSETGENTEAFF.

On this clone itself: The identical CDR3 is also encoded by other nucleotide sequences in the sample. The DNA of the CDR3 is TGTGCCAGCAGCGTAGTTGGGGGGGCGTACAATGAGCAGTTCTTC. This codes for CASSVVGGAYNEQFF. The V call is TRBV9, the J call TRBJ2-1; D might be TRBD2 (7 bases). Germline V gives CDR1 SGDLS, CDR2 YYNGEE. Trimming stripped 0 bases from V and 4 bases from J, with 11 bases between. This CDR3 is 15 amino acids long.

This clone was counted a few times. The chain combines TRBV5-5 with TRBJ2-3; D unclear. With 0 bases removed from V and 4 bases from J, the gap between germline ends came to 3 bases. The CDR3 sequence is 12 residues long. The germline V gene has CDR1 SGHKS and CDR2 YYEKEE (reference sequence). CDR3 sequence (DNA): TGTGCCAGCAGCTTGGTAGCAGATACGCAGTATTTT. This translates into CASSLVADTQYF.

The genes are TRBV7-9 and TRBJ2-1, with 9 positions matching TRBD2. Germline values: CDR1 SEHNR, CDR2 FQNEAQ (reference sequence). The length of the CDR3 is 14 residues. V trimming: 3 bases; J trimming: 7 bases; junction bases outside the gene matches: 4. The CDR3 loop is CASSFGGGVNEQFF. DNA of the CDR3: TGTGCCAGCAGCTTCGGCGGGGGGGTAAATGAGCAGTTCTTC.

V gene TRBV6-5 combines with J gene TRBJ2-3, with D possibly TRBD2 on 7 matching bases. Trimming stripped 4 bases from V and 0 bases from J, with 14 bases between. The length of the CDR3 is 16 residues. The germline gives CDR1 MNHEY, CDR2 SVGAGI. CDR3 nucleotides: TGTGCCAGCAGTTCCGGTGGGGGGGGCAGCACAGATACGCAGTATTTT. Translating it yields CASSSGGGGSTDTQYF.

The chain has TRBV2 and TRBJ2-3; TRBD1 might be the D (6 bases). Trimming stripped 3 bases from V and 2 bases from J, with 9 bases between. This CDR3 contains 14 residues. The germline CDR1 and CDR2 sequences are SNHLY and FYNNEI. CDR3 DNA sequence: TGTGCCAGCAGTGAGGACAGCTACACAGATACGCAGTATTTT. This sequence encodes CASSEDSYTDTQYF.

This chain joins TRBV6-5 and TRBJ1-2, with 10 bases matching TRBD1. The germline V gene has CDR1 MNHEY and CDR2 SVGAGI. The V segment lost 2 bases and the J segment 3 bases; nucleotides outside the gene matches: 0. The CDR3 runs 14 residues. The CDR3 protein is CASSYGTGDYGYTF. The CDR3 nucleotides read TGTGCCAGCAGTTACGGGACAGGGGACTATGGCTACACCTTC.

The chain carries TRBV30 and TRBJ2-5, with 8 bases matching TRBD1. This CDR3 contains 14 residues. Trimming cost V 6 bases and J 1 base; bases outside gene matches: 7. Germline V CDR1 and CDR2: GTSNPN, SVGIG (reference sequence). The CDR3 DNA reads as TGTGCCTGCTCCAGGGGGCACTTCCAAGAGACCCAGTACTTC. As protein: CACSRGHFQETQYF.